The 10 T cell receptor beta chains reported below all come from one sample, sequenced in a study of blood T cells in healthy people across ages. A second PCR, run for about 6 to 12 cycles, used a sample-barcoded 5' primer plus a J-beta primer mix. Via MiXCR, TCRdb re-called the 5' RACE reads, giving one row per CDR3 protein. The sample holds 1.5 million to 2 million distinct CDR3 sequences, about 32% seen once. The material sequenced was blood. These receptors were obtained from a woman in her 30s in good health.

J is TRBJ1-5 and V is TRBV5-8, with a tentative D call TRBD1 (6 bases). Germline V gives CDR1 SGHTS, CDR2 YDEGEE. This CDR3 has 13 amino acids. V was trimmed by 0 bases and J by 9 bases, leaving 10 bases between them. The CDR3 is CASSLAGARPQHF. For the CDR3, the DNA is TGTGCCAGCAGCTTGGCGGGGGCTCGGCCCCAGCATTTT.

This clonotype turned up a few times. The CDR3 protein is CASSPSSGPSTDTQYF. Here the CDR3 DNA reads TGTGCCAGCAGCCCGTCGAGCGGGCCGAGCACAGATACGCAGTATTTT. The chain has TRBV3-1 and TRBJ2-3; the D gene is possibly TRBD2 (6 bases). The V and J ends lost 4 bases and 0 bases respectively, with 14 bases between them. The CDR3 length is 16 residues. Germline CDR1 is LGHDT and CDR2 is YNNKEL (reference sequence).

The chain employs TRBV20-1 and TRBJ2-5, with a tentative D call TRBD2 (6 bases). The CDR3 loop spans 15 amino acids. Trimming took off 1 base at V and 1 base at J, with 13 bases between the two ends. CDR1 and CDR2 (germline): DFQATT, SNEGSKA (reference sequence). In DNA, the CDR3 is TGCAGTGCTAGAGCCCGACTAGACCGCCAAGAGACCCAGTACTTC. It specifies CSARARLDRQETQYF.

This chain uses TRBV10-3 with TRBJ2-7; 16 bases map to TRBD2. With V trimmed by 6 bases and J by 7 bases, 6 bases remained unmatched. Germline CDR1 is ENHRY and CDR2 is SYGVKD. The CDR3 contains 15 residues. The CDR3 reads CAISGTSGGVQEQYF. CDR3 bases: TGTGCCATCAGCGGGACTAGCGGGGGGGTTCAGGAGCAGTACTTC.

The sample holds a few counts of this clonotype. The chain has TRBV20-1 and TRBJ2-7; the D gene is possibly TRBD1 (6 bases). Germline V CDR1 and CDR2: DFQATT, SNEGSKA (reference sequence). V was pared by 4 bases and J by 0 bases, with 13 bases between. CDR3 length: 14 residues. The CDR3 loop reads CSATGPGDSYEQYF. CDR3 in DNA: TGCAGTGCTACGGGCCCAGGGGACTCCTACGAGCAGTACTTC.

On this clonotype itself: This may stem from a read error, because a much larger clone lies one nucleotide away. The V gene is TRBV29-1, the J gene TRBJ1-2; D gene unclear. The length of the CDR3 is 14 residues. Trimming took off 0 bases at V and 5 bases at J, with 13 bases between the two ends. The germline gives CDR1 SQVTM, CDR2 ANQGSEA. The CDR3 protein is CSVEEGLRGYGYTF. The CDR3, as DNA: TGCAGCGTTGAAGAAGGCTTACGGGGTTATGGCTACACCTTC.

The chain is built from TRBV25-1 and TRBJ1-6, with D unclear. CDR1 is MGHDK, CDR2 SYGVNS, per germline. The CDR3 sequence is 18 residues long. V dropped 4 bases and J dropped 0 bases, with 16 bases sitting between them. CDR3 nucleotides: TGTGCCAGCAGTGGGGAGGACGTTCTTAGCTCCTATAATTCACCCCTCCACTTT. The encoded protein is CASSGEDVLSSYNSPLHF.

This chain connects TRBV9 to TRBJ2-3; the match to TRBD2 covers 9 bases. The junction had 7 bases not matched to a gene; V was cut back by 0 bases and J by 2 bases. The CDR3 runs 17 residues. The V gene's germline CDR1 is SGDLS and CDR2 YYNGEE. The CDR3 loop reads CASSVALAGRITDTQYF. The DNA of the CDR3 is TGTGCCAGCAGCGTAGCTCTAGCGGGGAGGATCACAGATACGCAGTATTTT. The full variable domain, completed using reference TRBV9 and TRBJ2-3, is DSGVTQTPKHLITATGQRVTLRCSPRSGDLSVYWYQQSLDQGLQFLIQYYNGEERAKGNILERFSAQQFPDLHSELNLSSLELGDSALYFCASSVALAGRITDTQYFGPGTRLTVL.

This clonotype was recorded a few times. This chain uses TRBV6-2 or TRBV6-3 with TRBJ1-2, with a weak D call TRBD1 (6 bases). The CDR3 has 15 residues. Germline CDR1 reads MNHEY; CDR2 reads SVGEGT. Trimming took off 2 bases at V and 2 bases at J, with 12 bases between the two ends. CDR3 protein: CASSYRDKTNYGYTF. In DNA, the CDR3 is TGTGCCAGCAGTTACCGGGACAAGACAAACTATGGCTACACCTTC.

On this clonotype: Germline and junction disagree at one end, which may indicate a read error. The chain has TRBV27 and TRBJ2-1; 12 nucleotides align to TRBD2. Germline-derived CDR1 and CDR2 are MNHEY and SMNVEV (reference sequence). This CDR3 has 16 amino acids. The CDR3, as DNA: TGTGCCGGCAGTTTAGGTACTAGCGGGAGGTCTAATGAGCAGTTCTTC. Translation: CAGSLGTSGRSNEQFF.